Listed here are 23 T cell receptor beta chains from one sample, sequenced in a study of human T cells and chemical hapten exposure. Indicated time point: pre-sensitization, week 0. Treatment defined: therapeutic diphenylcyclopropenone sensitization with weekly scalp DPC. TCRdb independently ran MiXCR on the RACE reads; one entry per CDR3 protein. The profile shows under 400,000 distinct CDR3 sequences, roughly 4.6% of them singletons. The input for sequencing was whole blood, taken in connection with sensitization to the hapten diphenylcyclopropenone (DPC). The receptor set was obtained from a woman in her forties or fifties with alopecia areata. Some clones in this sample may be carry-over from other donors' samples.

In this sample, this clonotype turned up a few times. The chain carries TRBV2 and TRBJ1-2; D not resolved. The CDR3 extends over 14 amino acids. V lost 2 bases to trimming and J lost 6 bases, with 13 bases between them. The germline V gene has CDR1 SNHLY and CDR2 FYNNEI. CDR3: CASSENWQTNGYTF. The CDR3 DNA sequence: TGTGCCAGCAGTGAAAACTGGCAGACGAATGGCTACACCTTC.

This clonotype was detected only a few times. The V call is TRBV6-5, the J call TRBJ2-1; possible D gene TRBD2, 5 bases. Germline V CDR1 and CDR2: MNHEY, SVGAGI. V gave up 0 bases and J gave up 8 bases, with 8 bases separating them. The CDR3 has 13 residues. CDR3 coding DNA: TGTGCCAGCAGTTACTCGAGTAGCGATGAGCAGTTCTTC. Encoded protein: CASSYSSSDEQFF.

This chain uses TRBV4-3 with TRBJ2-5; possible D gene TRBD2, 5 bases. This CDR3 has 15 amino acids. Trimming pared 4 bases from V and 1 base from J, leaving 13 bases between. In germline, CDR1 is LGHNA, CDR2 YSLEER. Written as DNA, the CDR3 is TGCGCCAGCAGCCGTTCGAAAGCGGTCCAAGAGACCCAGTACTTC. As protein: CASSRSKAVQETQYF.

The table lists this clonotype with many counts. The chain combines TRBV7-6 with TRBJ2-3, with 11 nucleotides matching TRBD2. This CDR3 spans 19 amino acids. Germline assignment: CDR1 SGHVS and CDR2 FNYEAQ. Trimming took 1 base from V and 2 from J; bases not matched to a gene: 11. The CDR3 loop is CASSLEAPSGRYPTDTQYF. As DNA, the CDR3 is TGTGCCAGCAGCTTAGAGGCTCCTAGCGGGAGGTATCCCACAGATACGCAGTATTTT.

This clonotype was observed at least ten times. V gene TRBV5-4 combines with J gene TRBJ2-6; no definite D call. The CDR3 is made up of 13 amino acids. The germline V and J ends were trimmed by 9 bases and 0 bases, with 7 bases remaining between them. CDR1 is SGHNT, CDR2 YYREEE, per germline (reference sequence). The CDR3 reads CATVPSGANVLTF. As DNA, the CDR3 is TGTGCCACCGTCCCCTCTGGGGCCAACGTCCTGACTTTC.

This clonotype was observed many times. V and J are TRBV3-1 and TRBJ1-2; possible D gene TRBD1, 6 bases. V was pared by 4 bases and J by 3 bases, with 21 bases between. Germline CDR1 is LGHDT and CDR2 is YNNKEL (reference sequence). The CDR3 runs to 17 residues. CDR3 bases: TGTGCCAGCAGCCCCGGCCGGGGGACACGGCCGGACTATGGCTACACCTTC. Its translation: CASSPGRGTRPDYGYTF. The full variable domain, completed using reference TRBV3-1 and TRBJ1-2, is DTAVSQTPKYLVTQMGNDKSIKCEQNLGHDTMYWYKQDSKKFLKIMFSYNNKELIINETVPNRFSPKSPDKAHLNLHINSLELGDSAVYFCASSPGRGTRPDYGYTFGSGTRLTVV.

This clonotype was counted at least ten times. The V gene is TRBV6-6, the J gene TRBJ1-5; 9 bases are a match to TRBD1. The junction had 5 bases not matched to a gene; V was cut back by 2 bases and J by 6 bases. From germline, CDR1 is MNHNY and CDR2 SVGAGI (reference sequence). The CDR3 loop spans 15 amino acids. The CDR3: CASSYPGQGFQPQHF. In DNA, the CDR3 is TGTGCCAGCAGTTACCCGGGACAGGGCTTTCAGCCCCAGCATTTT.

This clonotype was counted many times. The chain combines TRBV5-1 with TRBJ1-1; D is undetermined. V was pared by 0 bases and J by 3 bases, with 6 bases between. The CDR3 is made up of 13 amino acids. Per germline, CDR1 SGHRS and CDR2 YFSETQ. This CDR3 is CASSLAKDTEAFF. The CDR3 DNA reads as TGCGCCAGCAGCTTGGCCAAGGACACTGAAGCTTTCTTT.

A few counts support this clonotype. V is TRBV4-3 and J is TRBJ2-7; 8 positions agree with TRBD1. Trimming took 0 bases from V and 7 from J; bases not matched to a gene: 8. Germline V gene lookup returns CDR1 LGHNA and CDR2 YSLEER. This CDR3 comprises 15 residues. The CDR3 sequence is CASSQDHQGAGEQYF. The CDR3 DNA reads TGCGCCAGCAGCCAAGATCACCAGGGGGCGGGAGAGCAGTACTTC.

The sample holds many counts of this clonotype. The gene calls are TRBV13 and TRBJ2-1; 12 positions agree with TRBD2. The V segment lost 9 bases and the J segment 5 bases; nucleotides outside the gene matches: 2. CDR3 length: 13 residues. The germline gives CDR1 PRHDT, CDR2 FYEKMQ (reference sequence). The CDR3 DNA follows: TGTGCCAGTCTAGCGGGGGGGAACAATGAGCAGTTCTTC. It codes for CASLAGGNNEQFF.

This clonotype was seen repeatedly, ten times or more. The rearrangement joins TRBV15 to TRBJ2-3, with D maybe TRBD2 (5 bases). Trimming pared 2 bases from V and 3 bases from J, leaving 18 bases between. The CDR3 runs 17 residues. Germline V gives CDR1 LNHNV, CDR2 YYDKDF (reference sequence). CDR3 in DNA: TGTGCCACCAGCAGATTTGGGAGCAGCGGCAGTACAGATACGCAGTATTTT. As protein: CATSRFGSSGSTDTQYF.

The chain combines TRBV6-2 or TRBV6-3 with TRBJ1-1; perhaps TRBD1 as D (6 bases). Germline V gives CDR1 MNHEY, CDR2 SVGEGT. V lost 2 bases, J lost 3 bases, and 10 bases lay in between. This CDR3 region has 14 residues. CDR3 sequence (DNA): TGTGCCAGCAGTTACCGTCCAGGGGACACTGAAGCTTTCTTT. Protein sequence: CASSYRPGDTEAFF.

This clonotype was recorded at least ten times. CDR3 protein: CSVEFRGEPEAFF. CDR3 sequence (DNA): TGCAGCGTTGAATTTCGAGGGGAACCTGAAGCTTTCTTT. The chain couples TRBV29-1 to TRBJ1-1, with a possible D match to TRBD1 (5 bases). In germline, CDR1 is SQVTM, CDR2 ANQGSEA. This CDR3 is built from 13 residues. V lost 2 bases, J lost 6 bases, and 13 bases lay in between.

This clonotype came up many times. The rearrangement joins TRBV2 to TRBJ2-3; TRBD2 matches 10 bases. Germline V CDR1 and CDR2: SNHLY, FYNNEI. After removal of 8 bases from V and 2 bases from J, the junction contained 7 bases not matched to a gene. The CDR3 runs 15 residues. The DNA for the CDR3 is TGTGCCAGCCGTGGGACTAGCGTGCCCACAGATACGCAGTATTTT. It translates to CASRGTSVPTDTQYF.

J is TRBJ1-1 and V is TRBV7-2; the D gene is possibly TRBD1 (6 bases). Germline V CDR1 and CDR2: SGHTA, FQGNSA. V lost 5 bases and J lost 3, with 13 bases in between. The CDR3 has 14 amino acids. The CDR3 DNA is TGTGCCAGCAGCAAACAGGGACTCGACACTGAAGCTTTCTTT. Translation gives CASSKQGLDTEAFF.

The CDR3 spells CSAIDRDLNTEAFF. DNA of the CDR3: TGCAGTGCTATAGACAGGGACCTTAACACTGAAGCTTTCTTT. The chain links TRBV20-1 to TRBJ1-1; the match to TRBD1 covers 7 bases. Germline loops: CDR1 DFQATT, CDR2 SNEGSKA (reference sequence). The CDR3 runs 14 residues. The V and J ends lost 4 bases and 2 bases, in that order; junction bases with no gene match: 7.

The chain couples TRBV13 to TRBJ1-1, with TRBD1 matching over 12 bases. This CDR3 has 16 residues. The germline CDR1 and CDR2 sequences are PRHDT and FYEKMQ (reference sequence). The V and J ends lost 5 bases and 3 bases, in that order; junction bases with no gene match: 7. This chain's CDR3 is CASSPGTGGVYTEAFF. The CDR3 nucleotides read TGTGCCAGCAGCCCGGGGACAGGGGGCGTTTACACTGAAGCTTTCTTT. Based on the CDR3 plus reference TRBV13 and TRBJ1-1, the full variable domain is AAGVIQSPRHLIKEKRETATLKCYPIPRHDTVYWYQQGPGQDPQFLISFYEKMQSDKGSIPDRFSAQQFSDYHSELNMSSLELGDSALYFCASSPGTGGVYTEAFFGQGTRLTVV.

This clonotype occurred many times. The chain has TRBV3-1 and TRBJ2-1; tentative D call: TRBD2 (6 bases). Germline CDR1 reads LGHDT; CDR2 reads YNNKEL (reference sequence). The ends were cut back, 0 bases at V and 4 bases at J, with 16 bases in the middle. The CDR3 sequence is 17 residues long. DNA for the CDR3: TGTGCCAGCAGCCAAGATCCGGCGGGTGGGGGGTACAATGAGCAGTTCTTC. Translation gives CASSQDPAGGGYNEQFF.

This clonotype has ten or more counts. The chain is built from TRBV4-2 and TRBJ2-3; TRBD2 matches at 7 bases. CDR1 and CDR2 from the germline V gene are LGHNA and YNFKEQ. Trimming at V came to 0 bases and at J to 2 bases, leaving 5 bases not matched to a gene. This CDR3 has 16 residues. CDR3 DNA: TGTGCCAGCAGCCAAGATCCAGCGGGGATCACAGATACGCAGTATTTT. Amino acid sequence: CASSQDPAGITDTQYF.

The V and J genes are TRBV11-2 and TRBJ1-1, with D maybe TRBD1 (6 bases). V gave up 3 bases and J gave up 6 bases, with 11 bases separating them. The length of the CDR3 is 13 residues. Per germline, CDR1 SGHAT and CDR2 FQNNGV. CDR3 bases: TGTGCCAGCAGCTTTGAGGGGGGGGCTGAAGCTTTCTTT. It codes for CASSFEGGAEAFF.

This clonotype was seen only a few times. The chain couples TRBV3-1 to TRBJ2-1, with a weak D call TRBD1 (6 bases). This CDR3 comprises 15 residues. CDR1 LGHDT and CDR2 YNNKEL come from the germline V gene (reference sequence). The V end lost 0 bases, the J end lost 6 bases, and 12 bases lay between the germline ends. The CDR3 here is CASSQEQGQTNEQFF. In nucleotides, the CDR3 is TGTGCCAGCAGCCAAGAACAGGGACAAACCAATGAGCAGTTCTTC.

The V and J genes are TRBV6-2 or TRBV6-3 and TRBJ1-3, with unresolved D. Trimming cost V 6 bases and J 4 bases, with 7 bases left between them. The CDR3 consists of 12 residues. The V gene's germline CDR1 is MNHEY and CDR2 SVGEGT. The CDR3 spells CASSTVGNTIYF. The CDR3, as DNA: TGTGCCAGCAGCACCGTCGGAAACACCATATATTTT.

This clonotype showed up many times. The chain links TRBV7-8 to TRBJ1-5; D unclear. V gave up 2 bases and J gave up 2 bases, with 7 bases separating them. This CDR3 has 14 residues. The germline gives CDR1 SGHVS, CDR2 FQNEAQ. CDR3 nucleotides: TGTGCCAGCAGCTTATTTAGGGGCAATCAGCCCCAGCATTTT. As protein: CASSLFRGNQPQHF.